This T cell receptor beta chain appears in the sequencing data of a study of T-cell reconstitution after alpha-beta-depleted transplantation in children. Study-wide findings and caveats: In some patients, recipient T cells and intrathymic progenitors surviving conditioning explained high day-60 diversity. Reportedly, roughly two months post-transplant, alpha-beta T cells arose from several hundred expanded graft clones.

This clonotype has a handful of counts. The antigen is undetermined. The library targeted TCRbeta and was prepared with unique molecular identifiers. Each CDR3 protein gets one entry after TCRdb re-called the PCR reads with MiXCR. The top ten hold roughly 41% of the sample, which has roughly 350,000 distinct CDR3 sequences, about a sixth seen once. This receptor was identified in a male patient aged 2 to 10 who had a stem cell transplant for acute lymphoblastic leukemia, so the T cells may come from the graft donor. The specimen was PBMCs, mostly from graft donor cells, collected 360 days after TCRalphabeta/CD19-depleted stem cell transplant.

This CDR3 is CASSSGVGVTGELFF. The CDR3 nucleotides are TGTGCCAGCAGCTCCGGGGTCGGCGTCACCGGGGAGCTGTTTTTT. V is TRBV5-5 and J is TRBJ2-2; possible D gene TRBD2, 5 bases. Germline loops: CDR1 SGHKS, CDR2 YYEKEE (reference sequence). The CDR3 runs to 15 residues. Between the trimmed V and J ends, which lost 3 bases and 4 bases, there was a span of 13 bases. Complete variable domain (other parts from reference TRBV5-5 and TRBJ2-2): DAGVTQSPTHLIKTRGQQVTLRCSPISGHKSVSWYQQVLGQGPQFIFQYYEKEERGRGNFPDRFSARQFPNYSSELNVNALLLGDSALYLCASSSGVGVTGELFFGEGSRLTVL.